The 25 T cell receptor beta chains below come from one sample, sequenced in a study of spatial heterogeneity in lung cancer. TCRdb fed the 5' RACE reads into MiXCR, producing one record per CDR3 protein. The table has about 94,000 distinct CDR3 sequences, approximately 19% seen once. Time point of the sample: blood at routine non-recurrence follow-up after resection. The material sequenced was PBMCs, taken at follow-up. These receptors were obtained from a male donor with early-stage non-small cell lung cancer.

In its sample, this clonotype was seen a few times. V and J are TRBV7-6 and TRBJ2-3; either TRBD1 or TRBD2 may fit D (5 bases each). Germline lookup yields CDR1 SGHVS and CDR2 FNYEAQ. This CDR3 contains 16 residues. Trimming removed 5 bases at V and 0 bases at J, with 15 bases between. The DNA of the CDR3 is TGTGCCAGCAGCCTAGGGACCGTCCTTAGCACAGATACGCAGTATTTT. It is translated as CASSLGTVLSTDTQYF.

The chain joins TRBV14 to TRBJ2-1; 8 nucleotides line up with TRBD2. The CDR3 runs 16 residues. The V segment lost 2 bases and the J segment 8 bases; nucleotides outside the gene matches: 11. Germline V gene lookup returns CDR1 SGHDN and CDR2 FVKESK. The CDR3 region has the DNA TGTGCCAGCAGCCAACTCCTTGTCGGGGGGGCCGATGAGCAGTTCTTC. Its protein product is CASSQLLVGGADEQFF. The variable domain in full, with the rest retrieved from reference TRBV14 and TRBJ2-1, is EAGVTQFPSHSVIEKGQTVTLRCDPISGHDNLYWYRRVMGKEIKFLLHFVKESKQDESGMPNNRFLAERTGGTYSTLKVQPAELEDSGVYFCASSQLLVGGADEQFFGPGTRLTVL.

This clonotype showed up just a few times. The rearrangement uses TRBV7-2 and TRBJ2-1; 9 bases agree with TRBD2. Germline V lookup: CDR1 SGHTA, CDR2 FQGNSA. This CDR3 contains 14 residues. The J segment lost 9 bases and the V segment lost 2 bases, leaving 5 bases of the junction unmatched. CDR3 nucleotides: TGTGCCAGCAGCTTAAACTTACTAGCGGGTGAGCAGTTCTTC. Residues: CASSLNLLAGEQFF.

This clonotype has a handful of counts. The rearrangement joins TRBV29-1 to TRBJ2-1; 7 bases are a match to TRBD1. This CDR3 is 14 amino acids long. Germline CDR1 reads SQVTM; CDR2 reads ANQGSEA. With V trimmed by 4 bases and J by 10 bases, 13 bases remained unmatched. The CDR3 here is CSVVRVQGNGEQFF. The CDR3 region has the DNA TGCAGCGTTGTGCGGGTACAGGGGAATGGGGAGCAGTTCTTC.

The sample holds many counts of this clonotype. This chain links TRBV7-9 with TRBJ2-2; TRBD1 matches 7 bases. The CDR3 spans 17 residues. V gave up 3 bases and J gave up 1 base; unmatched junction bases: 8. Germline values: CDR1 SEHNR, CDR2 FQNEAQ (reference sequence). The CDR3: CASSFPAGTVNTGELFF. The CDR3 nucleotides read TGTGCCAGCAGCTTTCCTGCCGGGACAGTGAACACCGGGGAGCTGTTTTTT. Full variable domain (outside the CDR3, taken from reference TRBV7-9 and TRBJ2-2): DTGVSQNPRHKITKRGQNVTFRCDPISEHNRLYWYRQTLGQGPEFLTYFQNEAQLEKSRLLSDRFSAERPKGSFSTLEIQRTEQGDSAMYLCASSFPAGTVNTGELFFGEGSRLTVL.

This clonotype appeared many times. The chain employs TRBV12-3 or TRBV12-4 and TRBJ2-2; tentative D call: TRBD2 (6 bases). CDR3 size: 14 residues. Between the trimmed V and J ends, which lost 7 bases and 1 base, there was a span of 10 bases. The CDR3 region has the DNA TGTGCCAGCACCAGGCGGGAGAACACCGGGGAGCTGTTTTTT. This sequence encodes CASTRRENTGELFF.

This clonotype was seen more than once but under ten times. This CDR3 is CSAWGAEAFF. The DNA for the CDR3 is TGCAGTGCATGGGGGGCTGAAGCTTTCTTT. The chain uses TRBV20-1 and TRBJ1-1; TRBD1 might be the D (5 bases). The V end lost 6 bases, the J end lost 6 bases, and 8 bases lay between the germline ends. This CDR3 comprises 10 residues. Germline CDR1 is DFQATT and CDR2 is SNEGSKA (reference sequence).

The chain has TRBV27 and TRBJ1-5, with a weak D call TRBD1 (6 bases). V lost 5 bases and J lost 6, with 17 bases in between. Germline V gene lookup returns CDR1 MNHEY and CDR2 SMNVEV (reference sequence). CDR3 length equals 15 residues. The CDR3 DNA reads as TGTGCCAGCAGTCCCCGACGACAGGCGGGTCAGCCCCAGCATTTT. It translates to CASSPRRQAGQPQHF.

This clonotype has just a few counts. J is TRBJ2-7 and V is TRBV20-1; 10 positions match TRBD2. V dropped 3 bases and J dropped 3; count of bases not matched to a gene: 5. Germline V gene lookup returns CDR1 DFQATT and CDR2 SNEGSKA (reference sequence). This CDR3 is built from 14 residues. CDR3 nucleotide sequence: TGCAGTGCTAGGGGTGGACTAGCGGACTACGAGCAGTACGTC. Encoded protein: CSARGGLADYEQYV.

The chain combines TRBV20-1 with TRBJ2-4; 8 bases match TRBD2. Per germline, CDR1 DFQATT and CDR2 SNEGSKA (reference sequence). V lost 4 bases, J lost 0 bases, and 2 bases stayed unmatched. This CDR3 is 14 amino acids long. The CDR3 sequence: CSAIGGVAKNIQYF. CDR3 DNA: TGCAGTGCTATCGGGGGGGTAGCCAAAAACATTCAGTACTTC.

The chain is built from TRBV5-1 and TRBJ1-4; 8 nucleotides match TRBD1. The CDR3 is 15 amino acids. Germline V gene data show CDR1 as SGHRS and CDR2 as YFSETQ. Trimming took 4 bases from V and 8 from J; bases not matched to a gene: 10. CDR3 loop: CASSPMTGAAEKLFF. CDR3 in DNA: TGCGCCAGCAGCCCCATGACAGGGGCGGCAGAAAAACTGTTTTTT.

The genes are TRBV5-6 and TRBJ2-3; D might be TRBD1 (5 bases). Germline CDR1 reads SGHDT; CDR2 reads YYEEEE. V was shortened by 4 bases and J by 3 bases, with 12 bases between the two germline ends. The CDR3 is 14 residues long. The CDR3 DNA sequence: TGTGCCAGCAGCCCTGGACCAGGGACAGATACGCAGTATTTT. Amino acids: CASSPGPGTDTQYF.

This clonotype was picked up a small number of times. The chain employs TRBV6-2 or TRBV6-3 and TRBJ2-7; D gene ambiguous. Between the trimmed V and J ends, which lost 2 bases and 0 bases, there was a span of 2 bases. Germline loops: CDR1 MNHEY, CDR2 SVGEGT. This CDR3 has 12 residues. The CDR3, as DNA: TGTGCCAGCAGTTACCCCTCCTACGAGCAGTACTTC. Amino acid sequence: CASSYPSYEQYF.

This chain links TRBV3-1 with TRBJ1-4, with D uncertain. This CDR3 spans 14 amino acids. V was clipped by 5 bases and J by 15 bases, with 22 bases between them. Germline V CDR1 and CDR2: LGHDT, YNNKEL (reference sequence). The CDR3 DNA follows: TGTGCCAGCAGCGACGGAGGTAGGACGGTCGGATTGTTTTTT. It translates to CASSDGGRTVGLFF.

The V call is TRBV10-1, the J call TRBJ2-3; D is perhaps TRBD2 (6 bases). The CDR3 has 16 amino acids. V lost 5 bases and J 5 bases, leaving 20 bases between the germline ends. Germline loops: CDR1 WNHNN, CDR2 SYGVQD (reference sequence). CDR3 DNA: TGCGCCAGCAGTATCGGAGGGAGGCTATATGGAGATACGCAGTATTTT. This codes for CASSIGGRLYGDTQYF.

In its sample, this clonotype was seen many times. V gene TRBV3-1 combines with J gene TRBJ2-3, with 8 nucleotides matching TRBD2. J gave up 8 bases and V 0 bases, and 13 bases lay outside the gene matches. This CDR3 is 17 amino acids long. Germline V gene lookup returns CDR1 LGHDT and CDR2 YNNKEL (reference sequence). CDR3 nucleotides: TGTGCCAGCAGCCAAGATCTTCACAGCGGGAGAGGAGGTACGCAGTATTTT. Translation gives CASSQDLHSGRGGTQYF.

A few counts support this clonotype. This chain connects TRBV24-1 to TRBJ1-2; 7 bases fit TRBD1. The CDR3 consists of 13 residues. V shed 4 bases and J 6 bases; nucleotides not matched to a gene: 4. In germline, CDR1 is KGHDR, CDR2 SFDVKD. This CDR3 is CATSEGGGNGYTF. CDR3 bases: TGTGCCACCAGTGAAGGGGGCGGAAATGGCTACACCTTC.

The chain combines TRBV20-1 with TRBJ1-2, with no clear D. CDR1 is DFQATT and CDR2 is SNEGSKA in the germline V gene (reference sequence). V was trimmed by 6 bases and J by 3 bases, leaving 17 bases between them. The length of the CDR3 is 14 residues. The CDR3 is CSARNLGRDYGYTF. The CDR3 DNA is TGCAGTGCCAGGAACCTCGGGAGGGACTATGGCTACACCTTC.

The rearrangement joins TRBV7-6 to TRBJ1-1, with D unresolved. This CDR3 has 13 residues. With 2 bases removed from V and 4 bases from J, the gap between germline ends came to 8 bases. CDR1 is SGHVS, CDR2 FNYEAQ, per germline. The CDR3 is CASSLIQSTEAFF. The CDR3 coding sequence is TGTGCCAGCAGCTTAATCCAGAGCACTGAAGCTTTCTTT.

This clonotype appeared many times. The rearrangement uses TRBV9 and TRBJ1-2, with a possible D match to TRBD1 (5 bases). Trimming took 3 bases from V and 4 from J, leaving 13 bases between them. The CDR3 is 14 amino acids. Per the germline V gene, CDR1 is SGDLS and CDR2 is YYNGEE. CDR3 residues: CASSGGQGAYGYTF. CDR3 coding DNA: TGTGCCAGCAGCGGTGGGCAGGGAGCCTATGGCTACACCTTC.

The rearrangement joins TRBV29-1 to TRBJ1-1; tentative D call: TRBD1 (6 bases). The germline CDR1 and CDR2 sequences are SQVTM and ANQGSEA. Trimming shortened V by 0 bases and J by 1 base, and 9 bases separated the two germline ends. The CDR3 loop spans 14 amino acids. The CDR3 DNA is TGCAGCGTTGAAGATTTCAGGGGGAACACTGAAGCTTTCTTT. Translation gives CSVEDFRGNTEAFF.

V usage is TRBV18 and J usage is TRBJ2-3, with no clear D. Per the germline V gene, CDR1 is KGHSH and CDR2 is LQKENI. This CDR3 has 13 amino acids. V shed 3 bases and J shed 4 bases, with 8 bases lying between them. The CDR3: CASSPGRADTQYF. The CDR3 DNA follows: TGTGCCAGCTCACCTGGGCGCGCAGATACGCAGTATTTT. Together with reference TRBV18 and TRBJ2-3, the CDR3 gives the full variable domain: NAGVMQNPRHLVRRRGQEARLRCSPMKGHSHVYWYRQLPEEGLKFMVYLQKENIIDESGMPKERFSAEFPKEGPSILRIQQVVRGDSAAYFCASSPGRADTQYFGPGTRLTVL.

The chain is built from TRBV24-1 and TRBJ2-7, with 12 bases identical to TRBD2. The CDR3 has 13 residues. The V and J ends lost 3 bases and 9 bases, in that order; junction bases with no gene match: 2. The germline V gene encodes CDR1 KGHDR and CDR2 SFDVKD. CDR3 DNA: TGTGCCACCAGTGATCTGACTAGCGGGAGGCAGTACTTC. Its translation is CATSDLTSGRQYF.

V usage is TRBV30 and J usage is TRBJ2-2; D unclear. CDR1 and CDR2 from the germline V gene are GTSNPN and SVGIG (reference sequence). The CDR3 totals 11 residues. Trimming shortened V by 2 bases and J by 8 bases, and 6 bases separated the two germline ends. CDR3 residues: CAWSLGGELFF. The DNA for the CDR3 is TGTGCCTGGAGTTTGGGAGGGGAGCTGTTTTTT.

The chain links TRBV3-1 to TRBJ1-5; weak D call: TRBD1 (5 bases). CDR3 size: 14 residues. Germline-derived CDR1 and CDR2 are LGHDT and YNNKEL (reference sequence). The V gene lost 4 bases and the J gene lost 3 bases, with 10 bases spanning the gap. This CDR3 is CASSRRDSNQPQHF. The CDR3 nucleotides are TGTGCCAGCAGCCGCAGGGATTCCAATCAGCCCCAGCATTTT.